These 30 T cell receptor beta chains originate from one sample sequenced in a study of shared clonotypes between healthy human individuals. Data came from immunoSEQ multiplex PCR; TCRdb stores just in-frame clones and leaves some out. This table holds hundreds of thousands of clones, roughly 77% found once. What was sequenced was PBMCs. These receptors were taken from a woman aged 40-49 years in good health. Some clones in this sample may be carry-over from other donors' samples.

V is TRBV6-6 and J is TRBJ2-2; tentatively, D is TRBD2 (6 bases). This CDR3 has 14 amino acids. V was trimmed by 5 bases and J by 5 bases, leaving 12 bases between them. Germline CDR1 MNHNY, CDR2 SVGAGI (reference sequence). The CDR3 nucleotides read TGTGCCAGCAGTGGGGTAGCGGAAACCGGGGAGCTGTTTTTT. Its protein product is CASSGVAETGELFF.

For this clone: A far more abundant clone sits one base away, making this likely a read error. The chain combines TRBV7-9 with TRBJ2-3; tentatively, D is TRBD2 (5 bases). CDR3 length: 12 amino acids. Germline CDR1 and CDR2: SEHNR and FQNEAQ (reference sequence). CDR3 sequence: CTSSEGLDTQYF. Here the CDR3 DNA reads TGTACCAGCAGCGAGGGTTTGGATACGCAGTATTTT. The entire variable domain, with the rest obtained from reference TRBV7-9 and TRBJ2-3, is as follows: DTGVSQNPRHKITKRGQNVTFRCDPISEHNRLYWYRQTLGQGPEFLTYFQNEAQLEKSRLLSDRFSAERPKGSFSTLEIQRTEQGDSAMYLCTSSEGLDTQYFGPGTRLTVL.

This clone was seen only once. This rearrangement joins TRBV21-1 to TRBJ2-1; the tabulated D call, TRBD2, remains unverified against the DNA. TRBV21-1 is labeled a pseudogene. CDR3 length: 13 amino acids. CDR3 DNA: TGTGCCAGCAGCACCCTAGCGGACAATGAGCAGTTCTTC. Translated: CASSTLADNEQFF.

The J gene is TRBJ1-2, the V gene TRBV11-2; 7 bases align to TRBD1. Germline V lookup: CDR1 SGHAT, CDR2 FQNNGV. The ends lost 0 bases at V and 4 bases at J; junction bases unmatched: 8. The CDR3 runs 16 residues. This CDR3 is CASSLDLNRGLYGYTF. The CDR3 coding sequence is TGTGCCAGCAGCTTAGACTTAAACAGGGGCCTCTATGGCTACACCTTC. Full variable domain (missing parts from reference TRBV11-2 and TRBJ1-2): EAGVAQSPRYKIIEKRQSVAFWCNPISGHATLYWYQQILGQGPKLLIQFQNNGVVDDSQLPKDRFSAERLKGVDSTLKIQPAKLEDSAVYLCASSLDLNRGLYGYTFGSGTRLTVV.

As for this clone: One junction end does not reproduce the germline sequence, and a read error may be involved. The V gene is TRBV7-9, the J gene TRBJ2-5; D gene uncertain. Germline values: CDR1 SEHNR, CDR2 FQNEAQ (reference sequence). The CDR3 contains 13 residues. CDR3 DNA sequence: TGTGCCAGCGGCTTAAATGGCGGAGAGACCCAGTACTTC. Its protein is CASGLNGGETQYF.

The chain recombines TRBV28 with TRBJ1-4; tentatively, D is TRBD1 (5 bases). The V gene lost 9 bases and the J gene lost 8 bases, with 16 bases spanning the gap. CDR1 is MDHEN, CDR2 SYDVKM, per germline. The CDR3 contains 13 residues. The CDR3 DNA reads TGTGCCAGTCACTCCTACGAGGGGGAAAAACTGTTTTTT. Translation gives CASHSYEGEKLFF.

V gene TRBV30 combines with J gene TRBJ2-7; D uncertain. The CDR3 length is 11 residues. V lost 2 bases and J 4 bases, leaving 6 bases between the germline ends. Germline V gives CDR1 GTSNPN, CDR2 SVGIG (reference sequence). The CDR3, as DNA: TGTGCCTGGAGTACCCTTTACGAGCAGTACTTC. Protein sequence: CAWSTLYEQYF.

Here the CDR3 reads CASSPTRLAGNFGELFF. CDR3 nucleotides: TGTGCCAGCAGCCCAACCCGACTAGCGGGAAATTTTGGGGAGCTGTTTTTT. The V and J genes are TRBV9 and TRBJ2-2; 11 bases are shared with TRBD2. The CDR3 has 17 residues. Germline CDR1 and CDR2: SGDLS and YYNGEE. V lost 4 bases to trimming and J lost 8 bases; unmatched junction nucleotides: 13.

CDR3 DNA: TGTGCCAGCAGTTCCCCTATCCACACTGAAGCTTTCTTT. Translating it yields CASSSPIHTEAFF. V usage is TRBV6-6 and J usage is TRBJ1-1; the D is unclear. In germline, CDR1 is MNHNY, CDR2 SVGAGI (reference sequence). The CDR3 contains 13 residues. With 4 bases removed from V and 3 bases from J, the gap between germline ends came to 9 bases.

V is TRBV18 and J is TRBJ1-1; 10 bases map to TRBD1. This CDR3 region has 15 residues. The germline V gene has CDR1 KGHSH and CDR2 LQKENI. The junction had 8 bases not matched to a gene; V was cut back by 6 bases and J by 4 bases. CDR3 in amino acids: CASSPGTGDLTEAFF. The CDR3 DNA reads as TGTGCCAGCTCTCCAGGGACAGGGGATCTCACTGAAGCTTTCTTT. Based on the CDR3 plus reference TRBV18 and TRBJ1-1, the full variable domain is NAGVMQNPRHLVRRRGQEARLRCSPMKGHSHVYWYRQLPEEGLKFMVYLQKENIIDESGMPKERFSAEFPKEGPSILRIQQVVRGDSAAYFCASSPGTGDLTEAFFGQGTRLTVV.

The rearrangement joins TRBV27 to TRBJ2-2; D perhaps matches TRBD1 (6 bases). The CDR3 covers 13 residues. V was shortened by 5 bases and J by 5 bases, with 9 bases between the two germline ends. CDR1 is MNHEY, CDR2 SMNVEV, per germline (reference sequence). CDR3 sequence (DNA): TGTGCCAGCAGTCCTCAGGGGACCGGGGAGCTGTTTTTT. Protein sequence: CASSPQGTGELFF.

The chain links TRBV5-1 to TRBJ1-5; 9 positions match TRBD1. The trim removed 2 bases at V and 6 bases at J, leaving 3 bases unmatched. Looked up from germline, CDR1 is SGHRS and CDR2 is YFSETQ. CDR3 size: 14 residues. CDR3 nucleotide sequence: TGCGCCAGCAGCTTAACAGGGGGCGGTCAGCCCCAGCATTTT. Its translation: CASSLTGGGQPQHF.

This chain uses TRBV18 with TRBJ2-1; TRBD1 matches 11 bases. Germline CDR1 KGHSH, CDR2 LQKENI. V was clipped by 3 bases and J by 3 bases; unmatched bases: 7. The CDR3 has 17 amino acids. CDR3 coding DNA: TGTGCCAGCTCACCTCCCCGGACAGGGGGCGGCTACAATGAGCAGTTCTTC. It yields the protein CASSPPRTGGGYNEQFF.

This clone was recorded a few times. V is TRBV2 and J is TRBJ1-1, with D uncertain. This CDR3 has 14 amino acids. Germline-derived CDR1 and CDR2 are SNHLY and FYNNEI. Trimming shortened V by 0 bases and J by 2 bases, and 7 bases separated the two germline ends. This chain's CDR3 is CASSEAGLNTEAFF. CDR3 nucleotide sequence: TGTGCCAGCAGTGAAGCGGGCTTAAACACTGAAGCTTTCTTT.

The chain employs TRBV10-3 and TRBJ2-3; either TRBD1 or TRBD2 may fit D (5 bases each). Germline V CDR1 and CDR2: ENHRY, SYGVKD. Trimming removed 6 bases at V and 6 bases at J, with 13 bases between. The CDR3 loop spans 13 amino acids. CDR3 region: CAISPGTADTQYF. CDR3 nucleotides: TGTGCCATCAGCCCCGGGACGGCGGATACGCAGTATTTT.

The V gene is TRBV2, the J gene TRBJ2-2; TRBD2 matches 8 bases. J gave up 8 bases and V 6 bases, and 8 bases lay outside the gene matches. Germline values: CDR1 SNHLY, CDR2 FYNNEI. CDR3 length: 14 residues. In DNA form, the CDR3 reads TGTGCCAGCAGGATTCAGCGGGAGTTAGGGGAGCTGTTTTTT. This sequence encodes CASRIQRELGELFF.

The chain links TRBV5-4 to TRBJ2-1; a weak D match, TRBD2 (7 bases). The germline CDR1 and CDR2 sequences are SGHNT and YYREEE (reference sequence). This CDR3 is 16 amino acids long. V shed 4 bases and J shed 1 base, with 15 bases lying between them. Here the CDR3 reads CASSRGGERSYNEQFF. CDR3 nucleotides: TGTGCCAGCAGCCGAGGGGGGGAACGTTCCTACAATGAGCAGTTCTTC.

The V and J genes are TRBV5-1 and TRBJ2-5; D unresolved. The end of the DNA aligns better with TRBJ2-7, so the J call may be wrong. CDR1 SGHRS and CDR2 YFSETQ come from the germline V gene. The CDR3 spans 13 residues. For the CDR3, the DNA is TGCGCCAGCAGCTTGGCCGGCGATTTCGAGCAGTACTTC. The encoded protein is CASSLAGDFEQYF.

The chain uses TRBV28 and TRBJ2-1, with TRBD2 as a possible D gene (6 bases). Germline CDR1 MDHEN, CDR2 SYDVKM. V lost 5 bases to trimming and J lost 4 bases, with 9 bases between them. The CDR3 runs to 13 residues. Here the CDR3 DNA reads TGTGCCAGCAGTATGGACTATTACAATGAGCAGTTCTTC. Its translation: CASSMDYYNEQFF.

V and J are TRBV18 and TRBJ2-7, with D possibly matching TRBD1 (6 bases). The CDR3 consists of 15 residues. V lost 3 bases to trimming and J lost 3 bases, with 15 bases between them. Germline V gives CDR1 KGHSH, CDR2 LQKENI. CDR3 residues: CASSPGTRNNYEQYF. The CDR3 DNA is TGTGCCAGCTCACCTGGGACACGGAACAACTACGAGCAGTACTTC.

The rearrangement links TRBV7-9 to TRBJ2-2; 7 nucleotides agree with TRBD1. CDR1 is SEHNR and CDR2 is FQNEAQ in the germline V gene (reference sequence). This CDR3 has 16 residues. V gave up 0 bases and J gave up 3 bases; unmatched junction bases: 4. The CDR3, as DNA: TGTGCCAGCAGCTTAGCGACAGGGCGATACACCGGGGAGCTGTTTTTT. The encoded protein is CASSLATGRYTGELFF.

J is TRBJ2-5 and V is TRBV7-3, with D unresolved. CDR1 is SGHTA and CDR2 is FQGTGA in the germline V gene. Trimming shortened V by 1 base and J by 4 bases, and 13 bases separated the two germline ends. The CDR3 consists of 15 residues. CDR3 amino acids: CASSLIPGSRETQYF. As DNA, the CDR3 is TGTGCCAGCAGCTTAATTCCCGGTTCCCGAGAGACCCAGTACTTC.

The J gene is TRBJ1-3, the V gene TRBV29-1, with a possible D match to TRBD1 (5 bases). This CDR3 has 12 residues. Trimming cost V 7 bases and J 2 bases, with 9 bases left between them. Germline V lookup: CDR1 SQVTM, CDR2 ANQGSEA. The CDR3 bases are TGCAGCGCCCTGGACACTGGAAACACCATATATTTT. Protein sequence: CSALDTGNTIYF.

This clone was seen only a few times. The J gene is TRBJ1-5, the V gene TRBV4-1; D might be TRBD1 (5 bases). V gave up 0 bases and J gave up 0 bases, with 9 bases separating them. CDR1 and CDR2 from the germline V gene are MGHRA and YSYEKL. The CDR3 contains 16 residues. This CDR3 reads CASSQEVGRSNQPQHF. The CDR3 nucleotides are TGCGCCAGCAGCCAAGAGGTGGGACGTAGCAATCAGCCCCAGCATTTT.

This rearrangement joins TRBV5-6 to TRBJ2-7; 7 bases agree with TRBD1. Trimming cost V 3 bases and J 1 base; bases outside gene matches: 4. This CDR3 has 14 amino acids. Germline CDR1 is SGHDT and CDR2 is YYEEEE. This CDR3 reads CASSWTGRSYEQYF. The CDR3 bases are TGTGCCAGCAGCTGGACAGGCCGTTCCTACGAGCAGTACTTC.

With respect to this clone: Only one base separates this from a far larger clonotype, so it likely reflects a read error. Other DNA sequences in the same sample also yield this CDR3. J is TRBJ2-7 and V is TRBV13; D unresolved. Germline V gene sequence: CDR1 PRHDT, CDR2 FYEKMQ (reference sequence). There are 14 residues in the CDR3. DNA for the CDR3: TGTGCTAGCAGCCTAACCCCCTACTCCTACGAGCAGTACTTC. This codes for CASSLTPYSYEQYF.

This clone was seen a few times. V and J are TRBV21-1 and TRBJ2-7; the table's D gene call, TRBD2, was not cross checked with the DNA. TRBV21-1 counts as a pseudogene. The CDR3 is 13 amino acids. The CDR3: CASSKSGGTEQYF. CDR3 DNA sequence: TGTGCCAGCAGCAAGAGTGGAGGGACCGAGCAGTACTTC.

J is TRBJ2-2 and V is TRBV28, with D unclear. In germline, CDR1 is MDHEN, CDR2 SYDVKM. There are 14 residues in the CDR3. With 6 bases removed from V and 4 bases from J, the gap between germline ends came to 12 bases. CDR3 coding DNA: TGTGCCAGCAGGGTTCTGGAAGGCACCGGGGAGCTGTTTTTT. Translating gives CASRVLEGTGELFF.

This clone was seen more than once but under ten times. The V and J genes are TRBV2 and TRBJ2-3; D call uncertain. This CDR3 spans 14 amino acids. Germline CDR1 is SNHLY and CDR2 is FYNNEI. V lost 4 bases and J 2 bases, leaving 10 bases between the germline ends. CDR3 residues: CASSAMDHTDTQYF. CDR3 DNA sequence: TGTGCCAGCAGTGCGATGGACCACACAGATACGCAGTATTTT.

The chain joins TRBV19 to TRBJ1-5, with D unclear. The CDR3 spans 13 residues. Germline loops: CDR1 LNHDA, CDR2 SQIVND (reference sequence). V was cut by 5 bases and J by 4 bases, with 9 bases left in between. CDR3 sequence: CASSEVTNQPQHF. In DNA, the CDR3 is TGTGCCAGTAGTGAGGTTACGAATCAGCCCCAGCATTTT.